Listed below are T cell receptor beta chains from one sample, sequenced in a study of neoadjuvant anti-PD-1 for oral cavity cancer. Sequencing was performed with immunoSEQ multiplex PCR; in TCRdb, only in-frame clones are kept and a portion is missing. The top ten hold around 40% of the sample, which has about 14,000 clones, 35% to 50% seen once. The specimen comprised tumor tissue, sampled after nivolumab (anti-PD-1) treatment. The receptors shown here come from a person aged 40-85 years with oral cavity squamous cell carcinoma. CDR3s include the opening cysteine and the closing phenylalanine or tryptophan. D genes are given only for firm matches. Size is stated for part of the rows, as once, few or many counts, or as a class when the clone is expanded.

TRBV29-1,TRBD1,NA,TRBJ2-5,CSVVSPWTGTQETQYF,TGCAGCGTTGTATCCCCCTGGACAGGGACGCAAGAGACCCAGTACTTC
TRBV19,NA,few,TRBJ2-3,CASSLIAGTDTQYF,TGTGCCAGTAGCCTGATAGCGGGCACAGATACGCAGTATTTT
TRBV13,TRBD1,NA,TRBJ2-7,CASSLRTGFDEQYF,TGTGCCAGCAGCTTAAGGACAGGGTTCGACGAGCAGTACTTC
TRBV7-2,NA,few,TRBJ1-6,CASSLAAGGAGSNSPLHF,TGTGCCAGCAGCTTAGCCGCAGGAGGGGCAGGGTCGAATTCACCCCTCCACTTT
TRBV7-3,TRBD2,NA,TRBJ2-7,CASSPTSGTYEQYF,TGTGCCAGCAGCCCAACTAGCGGCACCTACGAGCAGTACTTC
TRBV28,NA,few,TRBJ1-1,CASSWSASTEAFF,TGTGCCAGCAGTTGGTCAGCCTCAACTGAAGCTTTCTTT
TRBV30,TRBD1,few,TRBJ1-5,CAWSVETGRNQPQHF,TGTGCCTGGAGTGTCGAGACAGGGCGCAATCAGCCCCAGCATTTT
TRBV7-2,TRBD1,NA,TRBJ1-1,CASSFGAGGIVNTEAFF,TGTGCCAGCAGCTTTGGGGCAGGGGGGATAGTGAACACTGAAGCTTTCTTT
TRBV6-1,TRBD1,NA,TRBJ1-4,CASSSGGLSEKLFF,TGTGCCAGCAGCTCAGGGGGGTTGAGTGAAAAACTGTTTTTT
TRBV5-1,NA,NA,TRBJ1-4,CATRGGPTNEKLFF,TGCGCCACCCGAGGGGGACCTACTAATGAAAAACTGTTTTTT
TRBV19,TRBD1,few,TRBJ1-1,CASSDRGPTEAFF,TGTGCCAGTAGCGACAGGGGGCCCACTGAAGCTTTCTTT